This T cell receptor beta chain was sequenced during a study of glioma-infiltrating T cells (dated by TCRdb to about 2016). Background on the whole study: Sequencing of TCR alpha- and beta-chain repertoires was performed on glioma tissue, on non-neoplastic brain tissue, and on matched peripheral blood mononuclear cells. Each tissue-infiltrating repertoire was compared with the same patient's peripheral blood repertoire to measure divergence between tissue and blood T-cell populations. The paired cohort comprised three low-grade glioma patients, 8 or 9 primary glioblastoma patients and three non-glioma patients contributing non-neoplastic brain tissue.

TCR alpha and beta CDR3 regions were amplified with the iRepertoire nested amplicon-rescue multiplex PCR (arm-PCR) platform from RNA. For one-step reverse transcription and amplification, 100-400 ng of tissue mRNA or PBMC total RNA was used as input. Following bead purification, Illumina adapters were added by a secondary multiplex PCR, and the libraries were gel-purified between 200 and 400 bp. Internal 6-nucleotide barcodes were carried by the libraries and were used for demultiplexing. Sequencing of libraries was performed on an Illumina MiSeq with 2x220 or 2x250 nucleotide paired-end reads. Regarding the original processing steps: Paired reads were merged with FLASH 1.2.11 and aligned to the GRCh37 human genome with BWA-MEM before extracting TRA and TRB reads. An IMGT-derived reference of cassette sequences and CDR3 motifs, with pseudogenes included, was used for V and J assignment. Reads were translated in three frames, and productive CDR3s were defined by a C…FGXG motif without stop codons. Clonotypes were defined as unique combinations of V-J cassette pair and CDR3 amino acid sequence. Reads were filtered by Hamming distance, with the threshold set by the sequence error rate of each sample in mapped regions. TCRdb handled the public reads itself, with Q25 trimming in fastp and clone calling in MiXCR, and kept productive beta chains. Each CDR3 protein appears once, grouped with its most common genes and DNA. Clone size and V and J calls follow TCRdb, not the original study. The sample table records under 200,000 distinct CDR3 sequences; over 40% of these occur just once. Around 5.2% of the sample is in the top ten clones.

V gives up 6 bases and J gives up 2 bases, and the segment between their germline ends measures 14 bases. CDR1 MDHEN and CDR2 SYDVKM were looked up in the germline V gene. The CDR3 runs 14 residues from the cysteine to the phenylalanine. Only the CDR3 portion is preserved as DNA: 42 bases, with reading frame beginning at the first base. The sample holds many counts of this clonotype. The specificity of this receptor is unknown. One base away there is no much larger clone; base qualities are not given. Overall study outcomes, separate from this receptor: Small numbers underpinned the group comparisons: eight or nine glioblastoma patients, three low-grade glioma patients and three non-neoplastic patients. VJ-independent divergence between tissue and blood was found to be below expectation in non-neoplastic patients but above expectation in all gliomas, particularly low-grade gliomas. Very few CDR3 sequences were shared between tissue and blood, attributed to high CDR3 diversity and limited sampling.

This chain is built from TRBV28 and TRBJ2-7; a tentative D call is TRBD2 (5 bases match). The TCR originated in a human donor with low-grade glioma or glioblastoma, undergoing nonglioma brain surgery, or in good health (not recorded which). The sample taken for sequencing was glioma tissue, nonneoplastic brain tissue, or PBMCs (not recorded which). The bases are TGTGCCAGCAGGGACTCAGTAACTCCCTACGAGCAGTACTTC. Its amino acids are CASRDSVTPYEQYF.